This T cell receptor (beta chain) derives from a study of blood T cell repertoires in COVID-19. TCRdb's copy holds only in-frame clones and misses some; the assay was immunoSEQ multiplex PCR. The table lists around 130,000 clones, 80% to 85% of them singletons, with under 1.5% in the top ten. Worth noting for this clone: Compared with germline, one end of the junction differs, possibly owing to a read error.

The CDR3 is made up of 14 amino acids. The germline V gene has CDR1 SGHVS and CDR2 FQNEAQ. The chain carries TRBV7-8 and TRBJ2-2; no clear D gene. This receptor was obtained from a man aged 55 to 70 with acute or convalescent COVID-19. The sequenced sample was peripheral blood. CDR3 loop: CASILLGGTGELFF. DNA for the CDR3: TGTGCCAGCATCTTACTCGGCGGAACCGGGGAGCTGTTTTTT. Full variable domain (remainder filled in from reference TRBV7-8 and TRBJ2-2): GAGVSQSPRYKVAKRGQDVALRCDPISGHVSLFWYQQALGQGPEFLTYFQNEAQLDKSGLPSDRFFAERPEGSVSTLKIQRTQQEDSAVYLCASILLGGTGELFFGEGSRLTVL.